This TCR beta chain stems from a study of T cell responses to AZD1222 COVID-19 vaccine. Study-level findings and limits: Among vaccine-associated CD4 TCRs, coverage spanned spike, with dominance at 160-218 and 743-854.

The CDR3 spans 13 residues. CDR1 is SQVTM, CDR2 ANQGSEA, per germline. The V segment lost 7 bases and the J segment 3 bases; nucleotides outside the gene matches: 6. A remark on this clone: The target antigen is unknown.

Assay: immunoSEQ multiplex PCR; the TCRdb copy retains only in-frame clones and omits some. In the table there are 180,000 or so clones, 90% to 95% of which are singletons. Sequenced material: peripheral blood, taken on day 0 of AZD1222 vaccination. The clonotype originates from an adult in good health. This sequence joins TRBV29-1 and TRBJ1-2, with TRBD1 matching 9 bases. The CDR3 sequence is CSATGGSYYGYTF. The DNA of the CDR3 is TGCAGCGCGACAGGGGGATCCTACTATGGCTACACCTTC.